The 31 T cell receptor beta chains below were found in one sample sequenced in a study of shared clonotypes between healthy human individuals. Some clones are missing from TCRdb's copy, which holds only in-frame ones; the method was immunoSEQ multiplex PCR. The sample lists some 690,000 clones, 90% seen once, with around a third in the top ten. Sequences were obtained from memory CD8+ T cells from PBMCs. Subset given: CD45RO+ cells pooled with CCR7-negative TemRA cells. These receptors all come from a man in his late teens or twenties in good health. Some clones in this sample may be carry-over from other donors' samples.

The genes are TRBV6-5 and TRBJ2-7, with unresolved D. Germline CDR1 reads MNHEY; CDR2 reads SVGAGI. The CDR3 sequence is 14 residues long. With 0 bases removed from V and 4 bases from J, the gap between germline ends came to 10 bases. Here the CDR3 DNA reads TGTGCCAGCAGTTACTCACAGCCCGGGTACGAGCAGTACTTC. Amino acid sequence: CASSYSQPGYEQYF.

DNA of the CDR3: TGTGCCAGCAGCGAAAAGACTAGCGGGAATCGGTACGAGCAGTACTTC. It specifies CASSEKTSGNRYEQYF. V is TRBV13 and J is TRBJ2-7; 11 nucleotides match TRBD2. V lost 5 bases to trimming and J lost 4 bases; unmatched junction nucleotides: 10. The CDR3 totals 16 residues. CDR1 and CDR2 from the germline V gene are PRHDT and FYEKMQ (reference sequence).

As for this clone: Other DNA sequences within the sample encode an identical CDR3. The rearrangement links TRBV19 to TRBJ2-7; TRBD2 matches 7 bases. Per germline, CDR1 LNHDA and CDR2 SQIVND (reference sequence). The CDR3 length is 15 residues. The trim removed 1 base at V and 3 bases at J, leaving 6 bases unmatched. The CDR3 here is CASSIGPSGIYEQYF. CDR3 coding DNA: TGTGCCAGTAGTATAGGACCCAGCGGGATCTACGAGCAGTACTTC.

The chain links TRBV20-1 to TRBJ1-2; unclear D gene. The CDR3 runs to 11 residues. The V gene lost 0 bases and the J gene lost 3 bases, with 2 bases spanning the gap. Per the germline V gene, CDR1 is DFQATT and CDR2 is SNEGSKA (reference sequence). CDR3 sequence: CSAREDYGYTF. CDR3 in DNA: TGCAGTGCTAGAGAGGACTATGGCTACACCTTC.

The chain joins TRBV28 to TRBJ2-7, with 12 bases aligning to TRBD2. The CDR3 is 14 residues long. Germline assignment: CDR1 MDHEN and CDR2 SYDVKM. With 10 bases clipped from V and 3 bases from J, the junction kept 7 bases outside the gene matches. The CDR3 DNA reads TGTGCCACCACGCTGACTAGCGGGAGCTACGAGCAGTACTTC. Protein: CATTLTSGSYEQYF.

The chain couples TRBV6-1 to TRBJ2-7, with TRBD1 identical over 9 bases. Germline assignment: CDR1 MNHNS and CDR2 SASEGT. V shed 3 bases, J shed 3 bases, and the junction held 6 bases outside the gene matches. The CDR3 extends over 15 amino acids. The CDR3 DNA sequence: TGTGCCAGCAGTGACTGGGACAGGGCCCACTACGAGCAGTACTTC. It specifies CASSDWDRAHYEQYF.

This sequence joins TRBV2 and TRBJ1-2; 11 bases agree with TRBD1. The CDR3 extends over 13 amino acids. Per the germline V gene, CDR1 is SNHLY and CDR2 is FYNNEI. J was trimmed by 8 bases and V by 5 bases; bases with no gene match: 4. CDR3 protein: CASSTDRGQGYTF. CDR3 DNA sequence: TGTGCCAGCAGTACGGACAGGGGGCAAGGCTACACCTTC.

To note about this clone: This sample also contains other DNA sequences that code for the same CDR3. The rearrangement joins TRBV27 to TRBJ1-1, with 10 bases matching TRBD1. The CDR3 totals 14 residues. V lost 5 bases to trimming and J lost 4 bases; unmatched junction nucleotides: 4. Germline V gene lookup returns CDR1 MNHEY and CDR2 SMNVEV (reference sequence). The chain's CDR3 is CASSPTGGGTEAFF. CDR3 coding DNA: TGTGCCAGCAGTCCGACAGGGGGCGGCACTGAAGCTTTCTTT.

CDR3 region: CASSAAGTSGSYEQFF. Written as DNA, the CDR3 is TGTGCCAGCAGCGCGGCCGGGACTAGCGGGAGCTATGAGCAGTTCTTC. The chain joins TRBV9 to TRBJ2-1, with 14 positions matching TRBD2. The CDR3 is made up of 16 amino acids. V shed 3 bases, J shed 8 bases, and the junction held 7 bases outside the gene matches. The germline gives CDR1 SGDLS, CDR2 YYNGEE. Looking up the rest from reference TRBV9 and TRBJ2-1 gives the full variable domain: DSGVTQTPKHLITATGQRVTLRCSPRSGDLSVYWYQQSLDQGLQFLIQYYNGEERAKGNILERFSAQQFPDLHSELNLSSLELGDSALYFCASSAAGTSGSYEQFFGPGTRLTVL.

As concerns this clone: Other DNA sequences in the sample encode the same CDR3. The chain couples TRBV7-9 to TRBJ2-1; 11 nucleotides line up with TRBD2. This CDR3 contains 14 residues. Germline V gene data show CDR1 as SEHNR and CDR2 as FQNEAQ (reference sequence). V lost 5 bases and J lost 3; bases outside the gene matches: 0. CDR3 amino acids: CASSGTSGYNEQFF. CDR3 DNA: TGTGCCAGCAGCGGGACTAGCGGCTACAATGAGCAGTTCTTC.

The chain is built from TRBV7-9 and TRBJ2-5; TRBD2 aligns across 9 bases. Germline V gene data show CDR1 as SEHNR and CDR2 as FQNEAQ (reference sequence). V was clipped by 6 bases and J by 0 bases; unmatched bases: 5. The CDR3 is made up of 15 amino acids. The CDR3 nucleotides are TGTGCCAGCAGTCGGAGACTAGCGGACCAAGAGACCCAGTACTTC. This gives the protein CASSRRLADQETQYF.

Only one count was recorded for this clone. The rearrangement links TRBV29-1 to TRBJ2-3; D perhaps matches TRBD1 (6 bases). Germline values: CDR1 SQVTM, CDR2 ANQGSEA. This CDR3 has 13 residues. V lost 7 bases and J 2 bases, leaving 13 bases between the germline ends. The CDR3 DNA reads TGCAGCGGCAGGAGGACAGACACAGATACGCAGTATTTT. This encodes CSGRRTDTDTQYF.

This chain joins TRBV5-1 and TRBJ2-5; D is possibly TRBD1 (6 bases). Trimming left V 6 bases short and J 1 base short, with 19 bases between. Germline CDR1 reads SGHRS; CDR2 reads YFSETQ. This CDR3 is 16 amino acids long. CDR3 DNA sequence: TGCGCCAGCATAGGAGAAGGGGGACCTCCCCAAGAGACCCAGTACTTC. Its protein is CASIGEGGPPQETQYF.

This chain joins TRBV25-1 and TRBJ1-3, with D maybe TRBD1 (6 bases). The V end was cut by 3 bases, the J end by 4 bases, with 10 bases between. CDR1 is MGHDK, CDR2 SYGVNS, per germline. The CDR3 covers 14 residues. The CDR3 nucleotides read TGTGCCAGCAGTGATGTCGGACAGGGAAACACCATATATTTT. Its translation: CASSDVGQGNTIYF.

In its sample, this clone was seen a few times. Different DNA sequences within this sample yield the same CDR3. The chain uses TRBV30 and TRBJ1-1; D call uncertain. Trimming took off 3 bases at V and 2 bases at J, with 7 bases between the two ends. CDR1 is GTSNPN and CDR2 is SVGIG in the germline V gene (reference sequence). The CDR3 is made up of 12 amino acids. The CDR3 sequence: CAWRRGNTEAFF. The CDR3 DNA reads TGTGCCTGGAGGCGGGGTAACACTGAAGCTTTCTTT. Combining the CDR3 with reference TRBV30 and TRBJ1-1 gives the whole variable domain SQTIHQWPATLVQPVGSPLSLECTVEGTSNPNLYWYRQAAGRGLQLLFYSVGIGQISSEVPQNLSASRPQDRQFILSSKKLLLSDSGFYLCAWRRGNTEAFFGQGTRLTVV.

CDR3 sequence reads: CASSTTPGQTYNEQFF. CDR3 nucleotides: TGTGCCAGTAGTACCACTCCGGGACAGACCTACAATGAGCAGTTCTTC. The chain has TRBV19 and TRBJ2-1; 7 nucleotides agree with TRBD1. V was clipped by 4 bases and J by 2 bases; unmatched bases: 8. The CDR3 has 16 residues. Germline CDR1 and CDR2: LNHDA and SQIVND (reference sequence).

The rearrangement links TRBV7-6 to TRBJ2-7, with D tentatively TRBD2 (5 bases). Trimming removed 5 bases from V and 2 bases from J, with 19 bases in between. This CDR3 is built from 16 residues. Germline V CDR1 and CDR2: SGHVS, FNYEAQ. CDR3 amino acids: CASSPTRSGPTYEQYF. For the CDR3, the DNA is TGTGCCAGCAGCCCGACAAGGAGCGGCCCAACCTACGAGCAGTACTTC.

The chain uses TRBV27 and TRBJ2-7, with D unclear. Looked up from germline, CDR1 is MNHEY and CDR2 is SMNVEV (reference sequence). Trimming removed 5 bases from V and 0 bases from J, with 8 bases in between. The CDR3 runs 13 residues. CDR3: CASSPHSSYEQYF. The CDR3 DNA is TGTGCCAGCAGTCCCCACAGCTCCTACGAGCAGTACTTC.

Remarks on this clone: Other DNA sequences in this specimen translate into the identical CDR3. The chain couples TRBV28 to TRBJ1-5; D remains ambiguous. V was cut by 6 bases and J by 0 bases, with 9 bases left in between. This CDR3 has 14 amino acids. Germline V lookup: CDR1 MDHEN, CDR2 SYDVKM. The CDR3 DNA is TGTGCCAGCAGCCTCCGGTCTAGCAATCAGCCCCAGCATTTT. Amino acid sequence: CASSLRSSNQPQHF.

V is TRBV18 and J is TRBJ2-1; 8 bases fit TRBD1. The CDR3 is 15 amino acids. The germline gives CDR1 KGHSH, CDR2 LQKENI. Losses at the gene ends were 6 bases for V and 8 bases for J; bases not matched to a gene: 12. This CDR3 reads CASSSDRDLVHEQFF. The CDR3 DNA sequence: TGTGCCAGCTCGTCGGACAGGGACCTAGTCCATGAGCAGTTCTTC.

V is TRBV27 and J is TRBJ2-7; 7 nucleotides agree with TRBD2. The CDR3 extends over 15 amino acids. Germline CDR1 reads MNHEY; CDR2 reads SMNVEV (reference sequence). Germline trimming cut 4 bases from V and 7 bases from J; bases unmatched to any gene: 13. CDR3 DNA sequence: TGTGCCAGCAGTTATCCCATAGCGGGCCTCTGGGAGCAGTACTTC. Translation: CASSYPIAGLWEQYF.

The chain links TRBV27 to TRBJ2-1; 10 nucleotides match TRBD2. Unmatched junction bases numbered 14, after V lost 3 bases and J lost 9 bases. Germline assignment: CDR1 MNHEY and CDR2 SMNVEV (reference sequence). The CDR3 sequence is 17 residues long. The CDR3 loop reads CASSFLELAGLWGEQFF. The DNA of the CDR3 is TGTGCCAGCAGTTTTCTCGAACTAGCGGGACTATGGGGTGAGCAGTTCTTC.

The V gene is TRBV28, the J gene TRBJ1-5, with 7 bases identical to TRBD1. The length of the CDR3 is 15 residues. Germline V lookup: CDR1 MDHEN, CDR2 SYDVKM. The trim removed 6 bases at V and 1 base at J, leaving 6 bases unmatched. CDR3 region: CASSPGQFSNQPQHF. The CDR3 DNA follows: TGTGCCAGCAGCCCGGGACAGTTCAGCAATCAGCCCCAGCATTTT.

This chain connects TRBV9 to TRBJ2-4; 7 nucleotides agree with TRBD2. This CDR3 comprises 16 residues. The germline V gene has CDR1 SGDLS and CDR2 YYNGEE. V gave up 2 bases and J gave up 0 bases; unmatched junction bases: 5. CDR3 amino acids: CASSVGLVGAKNIQYF. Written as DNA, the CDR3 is TGTGCCAGCAGCGTTGGACTAGTTGGAGCCAAAAACATTCAGTACTTC.

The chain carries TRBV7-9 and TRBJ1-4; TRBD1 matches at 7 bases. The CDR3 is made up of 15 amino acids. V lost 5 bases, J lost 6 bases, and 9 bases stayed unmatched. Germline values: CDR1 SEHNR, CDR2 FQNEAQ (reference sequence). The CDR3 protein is CASSPRDREYEKLFF. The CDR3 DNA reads TGTGCCAGCAGCCCCCGGGACAGAGAGTATGAAAAACTGTTTTTT.

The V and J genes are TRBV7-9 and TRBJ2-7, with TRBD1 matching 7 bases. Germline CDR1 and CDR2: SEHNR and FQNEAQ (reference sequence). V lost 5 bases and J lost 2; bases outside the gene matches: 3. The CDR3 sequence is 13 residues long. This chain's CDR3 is CASSRDSPYEQYF. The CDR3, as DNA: TGTGCCAGCAGCCGGGACAGTCCCTACGAGCAGTACTTC.

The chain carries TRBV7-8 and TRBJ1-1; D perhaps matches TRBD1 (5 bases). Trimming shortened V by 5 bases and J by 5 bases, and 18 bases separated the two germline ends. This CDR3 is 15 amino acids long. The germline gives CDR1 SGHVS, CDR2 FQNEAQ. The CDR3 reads CASSPGWGGGTEAFF. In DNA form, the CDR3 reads TGTGCCAGCAGCCCCGGATGGGGCGGTGGTACTGAAGCTTTCTTT.

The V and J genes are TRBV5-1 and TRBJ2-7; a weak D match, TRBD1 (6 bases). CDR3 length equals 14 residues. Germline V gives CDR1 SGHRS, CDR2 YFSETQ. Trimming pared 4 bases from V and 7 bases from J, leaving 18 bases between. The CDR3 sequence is CASSTGHMGMEQYF. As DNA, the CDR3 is TGCGCCAGCAGCACGGGACATATGGGGATGGAGCAGTACTTC. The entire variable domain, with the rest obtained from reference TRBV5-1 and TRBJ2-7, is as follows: KAGVTQTPRYLIKTRGQQVTLSCSPISGHRSVSWYQQTPGQGLQFLFEYFSETQRNKGNFPGRFSGRQFSNSRSEMNVSTLELGDSALYLCASSTGHMGMEQYFGPGTRLTVT.

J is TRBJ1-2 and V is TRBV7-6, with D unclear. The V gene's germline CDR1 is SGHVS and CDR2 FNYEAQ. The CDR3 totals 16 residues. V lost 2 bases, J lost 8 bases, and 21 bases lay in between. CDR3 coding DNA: TGTGCCAGCAGCTTACTAACCGGGCCCCAGTTTCAGGGCTACACCTTC. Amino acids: CASSLLTGPQFQGYTF.

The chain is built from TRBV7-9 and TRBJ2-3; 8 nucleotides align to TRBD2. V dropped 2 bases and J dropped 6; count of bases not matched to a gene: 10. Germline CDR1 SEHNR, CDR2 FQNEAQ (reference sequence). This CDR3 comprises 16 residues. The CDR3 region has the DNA TGTGCCAGCAGCTTACTAGCGGGCCCAGCGTGGGATACGCAGTATTTT. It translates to CASSLLAGPAWDTQYF. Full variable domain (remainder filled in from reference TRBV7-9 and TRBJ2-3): DTGVSQNPRHKITKRGQNVTFRCDPISEHNRLYWYRQTLGQGPEFLTYFQNEAQLEKSRLLSDRFSAERPKGSFSTLEIQRTEQGDSAMYLCASSLLAGPAWDTQYFGPGTRLTVL.

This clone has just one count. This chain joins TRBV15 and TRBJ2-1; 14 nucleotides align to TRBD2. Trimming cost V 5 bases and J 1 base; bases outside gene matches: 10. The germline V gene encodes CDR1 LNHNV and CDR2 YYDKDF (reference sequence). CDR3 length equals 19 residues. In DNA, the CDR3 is TGTGCCACCAGCGCCTGGACTAGCGGGAGGATTTGGTCCTACAATGAGCAGTTCTTC. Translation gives CATSAWTSGRIWSYNEQFF.